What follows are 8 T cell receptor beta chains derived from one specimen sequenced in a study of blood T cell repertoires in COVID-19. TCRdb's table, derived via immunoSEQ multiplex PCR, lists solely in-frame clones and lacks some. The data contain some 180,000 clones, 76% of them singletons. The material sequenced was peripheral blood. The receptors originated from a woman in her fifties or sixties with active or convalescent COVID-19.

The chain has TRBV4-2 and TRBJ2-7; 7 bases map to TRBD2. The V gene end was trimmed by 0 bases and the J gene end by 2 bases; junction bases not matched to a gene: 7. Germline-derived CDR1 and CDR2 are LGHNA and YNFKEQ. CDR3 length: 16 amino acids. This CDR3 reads CASSQDGSGVPYEQYF. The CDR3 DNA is TGTGCCAGCAGCCAAGATGGGAGCGGGGTGCCCTACGAGCAGTACTTC.

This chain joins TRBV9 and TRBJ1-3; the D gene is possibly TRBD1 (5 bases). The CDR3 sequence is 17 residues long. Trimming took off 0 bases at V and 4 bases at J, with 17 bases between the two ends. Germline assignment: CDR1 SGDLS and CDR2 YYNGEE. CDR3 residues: CASSVAGRDGSGNTIYF. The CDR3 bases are TGTGCCAGCAGCGTAGCGGGCAGGGATGGATCCGGAAACACCATATATTTT.

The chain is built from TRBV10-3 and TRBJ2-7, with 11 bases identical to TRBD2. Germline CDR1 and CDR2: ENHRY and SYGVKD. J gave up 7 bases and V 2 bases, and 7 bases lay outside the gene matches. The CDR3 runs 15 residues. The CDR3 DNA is TGTGCCATCAGTGAGAGCGTAGCGGGGGGGCGTGAGCAGTACTTC. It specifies CAISESVAGGREQYF.

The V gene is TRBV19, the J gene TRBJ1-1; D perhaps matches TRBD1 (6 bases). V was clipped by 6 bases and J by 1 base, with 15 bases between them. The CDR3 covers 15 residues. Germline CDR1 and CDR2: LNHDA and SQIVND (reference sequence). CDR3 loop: CASRTGRGANTEAFF. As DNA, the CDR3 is TGTGCCAGTAGGACTGGTCGGGGGGCGAACACTGAAGCTTTCTTT.

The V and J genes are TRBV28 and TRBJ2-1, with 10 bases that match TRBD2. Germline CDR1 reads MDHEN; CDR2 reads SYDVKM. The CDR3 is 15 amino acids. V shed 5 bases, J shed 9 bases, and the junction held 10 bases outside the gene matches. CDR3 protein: CASSRPSGSVGEQFF. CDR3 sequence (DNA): TGTGCCAGCAGTCGTCCTAGCGGGAGCGTAGGTGAGCAGTTCTTC.

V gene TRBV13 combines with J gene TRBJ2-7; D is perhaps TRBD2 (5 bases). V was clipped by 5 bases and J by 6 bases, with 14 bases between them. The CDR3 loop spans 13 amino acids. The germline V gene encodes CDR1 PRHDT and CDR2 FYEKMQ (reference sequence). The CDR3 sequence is CASSPPGNPEQYF. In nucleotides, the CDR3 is TGTGCCAGCAGCCCGCCGGGGAACCCCGAGCAGTACTTC.

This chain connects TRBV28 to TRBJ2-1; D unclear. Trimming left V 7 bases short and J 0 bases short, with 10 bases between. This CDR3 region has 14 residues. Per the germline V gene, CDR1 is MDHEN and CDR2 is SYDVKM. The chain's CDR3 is CASNRVGSYNEQFF. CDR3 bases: TGTGCCAGCAACCGGGTGGGCTCCTACAATGAGCAGTTCTTC.

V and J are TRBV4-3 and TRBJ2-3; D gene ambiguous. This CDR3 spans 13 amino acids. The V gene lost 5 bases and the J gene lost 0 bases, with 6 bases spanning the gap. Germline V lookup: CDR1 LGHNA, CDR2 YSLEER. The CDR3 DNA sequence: TGCGCCAGCAGCTCCGTTAGCACAGATACGCAGTATTTT. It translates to CASSSVSTDTQYF.